These T cell receptor beta chains were read from a single sample in a study of Graves' ophthalmopathy and Graves' hyperthyroidism. TCRdb used MiXCR to reprocess the multiplex PCR reads, holding one entry per CDR3 protein. The data show about 220,000 distinct CDR3 sequences, 20% to 25% seen once. What was sequenced was peripheral blood. These receptors all stem from a woman in her 50s with Graves' ophthalmopathy. The CDR3 runs from the conserved cysteine through the conserved F or W. D genes are given only for firm matches. Clone size is stated in some rows and not others, as once, few, many or a class when expanded.

>many|TRBD2|TRBV20-1|TRBJ2-2
TGCAGTGCTGTACTAGCGGGAGGGACCACGAACACCGGGGAGCTGTTTTTT
CSAVLAGGTTNTGELFF
>many|TRBD1|TRBV28|TRBJ1-6
TGTGCCAGCAGTTATACAGGGGTTCGGGATTCACCCCTCCACTTT
CASSYTGVRDSPLHF
>.|.|TRBV28|TRBJ1-6
TGTGCCAGCAACAAACTAGGGGTCTCACCCCTCCACTTT
CASNKLGVSPLHF
>many|.|TRBV29-1|TRBJ2-7
TGCAGCGCTGAGGGCGACAGCTCCTACGAGCAGTACTTC
CSAEGDSSYEQYF
>few|TRBD2|TRBV18|TRBJ2-1
TGTGCCAGCTCACCCGGGACTAACTACAATGAGCAGTTCTTC
CASSPGTNYNEQFF
>few|TRBD1|TRBV6-1|TRBJ1-2
TGTGCCAGCAGGTGGGACAGGGGCAACTATGGCTACACCTTC
CASRWDRGNYGYTF
>few|.|TRBV6-1|TRBJ2-6
TGTGCCAGCAGCCCGAGGTCCGGGGGGGCCAACGTCCTGACTTTC
CASSPRSGGANVLTF
>many|TRBD1|TRBV19|TRBJ1-2
TGTGCCAGTAGTCCCCACGCGACAGGGGCCTGGGAAGGCTACACCTTC
CASSPHATGAWEGYTF
>many|TRBD2|TRBV12-3/TRBV12-4|TRBJ2-2
TGTGCCACCAAGACTAGCGGGGTGGGGCGTGGGACCGGGGAGCTGTTTTTT
CATKTSGVGRGTGELFF
>.|.|TRBV19|TRBJ2-7
TGTGCCAGTAGCAAAATAATTGGGGACGAGCAGTACTTC
CASSKIIGDEQYF
>many|TRBD1|TRBV12-3/TRBV12-4|TRBJ1-1
TGTGCCAGCAATCGGGACAGGGAGTACACTGAAGCTTTCTTT
CASNRDREYTEAFF
>few|.|TRBV30|TRBJ2-3
TGTGCCCGTCGGGACTCTTCAGATACGCAGTATTTT
CARRDSSDTQYF
>few|.|TRBV5-1|TRBJ2-7
TGCGCCAGCAGCCCGGCGGCGGGGTCCTACGAGCAGTACTTC
CASSPAAGSYEQYF
>few|TRBD1|TRBV29-1|TRBJ2-5
TGCAGCGTCGCGACCCTTTGGACAGGAGACAACCCGCGACAAGAGACCCAGTACTTC
CSVATLWTGDNPRQETQYF
>few|.|TRBV28|TRBJ2-5
TGTGCCAGCAGGCCCTGGCGGAACCAAGAGACCCAGTACTTC
CASRPWRNQETQYF
>many|TRBD1|TRBV6-1|TRBJ2-7
TGTGCCAGCAGAGAAGGGGGCATCTACGAGCAGTACTTC
CASREGGIYEQYF
>many|TRBD2|TRBV20-1|TRBJ2-5
TGCAGTGCCAGGACTAGCGGGAGCGATAAGACCCAGTACTTC
CSARTSGSDKTQYF
>.|.|TRBV30|TRBJ1-1
TGTGCCTGGAGTGGGAGGGGCTACACTGATGCTTTCTTT
CAWSGRGYTDAFF